Below are 22 T cell receptor beta chains sequenced from a single sample in a study of CD8+ T cells in alopecia areata. Sequencing templates came from extracted RNA that was reverse transcribed into cDNA. The method was immunoSEQ multiplex PCR; TCRdb's version includes in-frame clones alone and lacks a portion of them. The data hold over 120,000 clones, with about 51% observed a single time. Treatment here: oral pan-JAK inhibitor, 5-10 mg twice daily. The sequences come from CD8+ T cells sorted from blood, collected at week 4, from a patient treated with tofacitinib. These receptors were collected from a human donor with alopecia areata.

The chain uses TRBV13 and TRBJ1-5; TRBD1 is a possible D gene (5 bases). The length of the CDR3 is 15 residues. From germline, CDR1 is PRHDT and CDR2 FYEKMQ (reference sequence). V was trimmed by 0 bases and J by 6 bases, leaving 12 bases between them. In DNA, the CDR3 is TGTGCCAGCAGCTTAGGGCCCGGGGCCATTCAGCCCCAGCATTTT. It specifies CASSLGPGAIQPQHF.

The genes are TRBV5-1 and TRBJ1-2, with a weak D call TRBD1 (5 bases). Trimming pared 4 bases from V and 4 bases from J, leaving 20 bases between. The CDR3 is 16 residues long. CDR1 is SGHRS, CDR2 YFSETQ, per germline. The CDR3 loop is CASSPPADGTLYGYTF. The CDR3 DNA follows: TGCGCCAGCAGCCCACCCGCGGACGGGACCCTCTATGGCTACACCTTC.

The chain combines TRBV23-1 with TRBJ1-5; tentatively, D is TRBD1 (6 bases). TRBV23-1 is assigned to the ORF class and has an uncertain function. This CDR3 is 16 amino acids long. V was trimmed by 4 bases and J by 2 bases, leaving 15 bases between them. The CDR3 DNA sequence: TGCGCCAGCAGTCCCCTGAGGGGGGCACGCAATCAGCCCCAGCATTTT. Encoded protein: CASSPLRGARNQPQHF.

V usage is TRBV7-8 and J usage is TRBJ2-5; 9 nucleotides match TRBD1. V lost 0 bases to trimming and J lost 5 bases; unmatched junction nucleotides: 10. The CDR3 is made up of 17 amino acids. CDR1 SGHVS and CDR2 FQNEAQ come from the germline V gene. Here the CDR3 reads CASSLASAHRGQETQYF. The DNA of the CDR3 is TGTGCCAGCAGCTTAGCCTCGGCCCACAGGGGGCAGGAGACCCAGTACTTC.

This clone appeared a few times. V and J are TRBV29-1 and TRBJ2-3; the D is unclear. The CDR3 spans 16 residues. Per germline, CDR1 SQVTM and CDR2 ANQGSEA. The germline V and J ends were trimmed by 4 bases and 0 bases, with 17 bases remaining between them. Here the CDR3 reads CSVVYFVQPSTDTQYF. The CDR3 DNA sequence: TGCAGCGTTGTATACTTCGTGCAACCTAGCACAGATACGCAGTATTTT.

The gene calls are TRBV27 and TRBJ2-1, with D perhaps being TRBD1 or TRBD2 (5 bases each). Looked up from germline, CDR1 is MNHEY and CDR2 is SMNVEV (reference sequence). The CDR3 consists of 17 residues. V lost 6 bases, J lost 3 bases, and 21 bases lay in between. CDR3: CASSLLWDLGGYNEQFF. The CDR3 nucleotides read TGTGCCAGCAGCCTATTATGGGACCTGGGCGGCTACAATGAGCAGTTCTTC.

The chain recombines TRBV30 with TRBJ1-5; the D is unclear. Between the trimmed V and J ends, which lost 1 base and 0 bases, there was a span of 7 bases. This CDR3 contains 14 residues. Germline assignment: CDR1 GTSNPN and CDR2 SVGIG (reference sequence). CDR3 residues: CAWSGILSNQPQHF. The CDR3 coding sequence is TGTGCCTGGAGTGGGATTCTTAGCAATCAGCCCCAGCATTTT.

This clone was seen only once. The gene calls are TRBV27 and TRBJ2-1; TRBD2 aligns across 14 bases. The CDR3 consists of 17 residues. Germline V lookup: CDR1 MNHEY, CDR2 SMNVEV (reference sequence). With 5 bases clipped from V and 5 bases from J, the junction kept 8 bases outside the gene matches. CDR3 sequence: CASSLGSGLAGDNEQFF. The DNA for the CDR3 is TGTGCCAGCAGTCTAGGCTCGGGACTAGCGGGGGACAATGAGCAGTTCTTC.

This chain connects TRBV30 to TRBJ1-2; no clear D. This CDR3 contains 11 residues. V lost 0 bases to trimming and J lost 7 bases, with 6 bases between them. Germline values: CDR1 GTSNPN, CDR2 SVGIG (reference sequence). CDR3 amino acids: CAWSVRVGYTF. CDR3 DNA: TGTGCCTGGAGTGTACGGGTTGGCTACACCTTC.

This clone has just a few counts. The chain is built from TRBV29-1 and TRBJ2-3; D ambiguous. Germline-derived CDR1 and CDR2 are SQVTM and ANQGSEA. The CDR3 is 13 residues long. Trimming removed 7 bases at V and 1 base at J, with 12 bases between. The DNA of the CDR3 is TGCAGCGCTCCCCAGCTGGGCACAGATACGCAGTATTTT. It specifies CSAPQLGTDTQYF.

The chain uses TRBV29-1 and TRBJ1-5; tentative D call: TRBD1 (5 bases). The V gene lost 3 bases and the J gene lost 3 bases, with 9 bases spanning the gap. There are 13 residues in the CDR3. Per the germline V gene, CDR1 is SQVTM and CDR2 is ANQGSEA. The CDR3 sequence is CSVDEGNNQPQHF. CDR3 nucleotide sequence: TGCAGCGTTGACGAGGGGAACAATCAGCCCCAGCATTTT. The entire variable domain, with the rest obtained from reference TRBV29-1 and TRBJ1-5, is as follows: SAVISQKPSRDICQRGTSLTIQCQVDSQVTMMFWYRQQPGQSLTLIATANQGSEATYESGFVIDKFPISRPNLTFSTLTVSNMSPEDSSIYLCSVDEGNNQPQHFGDGTRLSIL.

In this sample, this clone turned up a few times. V is TRBV4-2 and J is TRBJ1-3; D is undetermined. The CDR3 runs to 15 residues. The V gene lost 3 bases and the J gene lost 0 bases, with 9 bases spanning the gap. Germline-derived CDR1 and CDR2 are LGHNA and YNFKEQ. As DNA, the CDR3 is TGTGCCAGCAGCCAGGCAGGCGACTCTGGAAACACCATATATTTT. As protein: CASSQAGDSGNTIYF.

This clone occurred many times. The chain recombines TRBV11-2 with TRBJ1-2, with D unclear. Germline-derived CDR1 and CDR2 are SGHAT and FQNNGV. The CDR3 covers 11 residues. V was cut by 5 bases and J by 8 bases, with 9 bases left in between. CDR3 in amino acids: CASSQVQGYTF. The CDR3 coding sequence is TGTGCCAGCAGCCAGGTCCAGGGCTACACCTTC. Complete variable domain (other parts from reference TRBV11-2 and TRBJ1-2): EAGVAQSPRYKIIEKRQSVAFWCNPISGHATLYWYQQILGQGPKLLIQFQNNGVVDDSQLPKDRFSAERLKGVDSTLKIQPAKLEDSAVYLCASSQVQGYTFGSGTRLTVV.

This clone was recorded once. This chain uses TRBV13 with TRBJ2-2; D may match TRBD1 or TRBD2 (6 bases each). Per the germline V gene, CDR1 is PRHDT and CDR2 is FYEKMQ (reference sequence). V was cut by 3 bases and J by 7 bases, with 15 bases left in between. This CDR3 contains 15 residues. CDR3 protein: CASSFPGDTIGELFF. As DNA, the CDR3 is TGTGCCAGCAGCTTTCCGGGGGACACGATCGGGGAGCTGTTTTTT.

This clone was observed a few times. The rearrangement joins TRBV29-1 to TRBJ2-2, with D possibly matching TRBD2 (5 bases). There are 14 residues in the CDR3. The germline CDR1 and CDR2 sequences are SQVTM and ANQGSEA. V lost 0 bases to trimming and J lost 6 bases, with 11 bases between them. The CDR3 DNA reads as TGCAGCGTTGAAGATCGAGCGGCGGCCGGGGAGCTGTTTTTT. It codes for CSVEDRAAAGELFF.

The CDR3 DNA follows: TGTGCCATCAGTGAGTCGATGTCTAGCGGATCCTACGAGCAGTACTTC. The encoded protein is CAISESMSSGSYEQYF. This sequence joins TRBV10-3 and TRBJ2-7, with 7 bases identical to TRBD2. After removal of 0 bases from V and 1 base from J, the junction contained 6 bases not matched to a gene. CDR1 ENHRY and CDR2 SYGVKD come from the germline V gene. CDR3 length: 16 amino acids.

J is TRBJ2-7 and V is TRBV5-6; D is unclear. The V gene lost 0 bases and the J gene lost 5 bases, with 3 bases spanning the gap. Per germline, CDR1 SGHDT and CDR2 YYEEEE. This CDR3 is built from 11 residues. CDR3 DNA: TGTGCCAGCAGCTTGGCCGACGAGCAGTACTTC. This encodes CASSLADEQYF.

In regard to this clone: This probably arose from a read error, given a far larger clone one base away. Other DNA sequences within the sample encode an identical CDR3. The chain links TRBV2 to TRBJ2-7; D is ambiguous. The CDR3 has 11 residues. Germline assignment: CDR1 SNHLY and CDR2 FYNNEI. Trimming removed 6 bases at V and 0 bases at J, with 3 bases between. CDR3 coding DNA: TGTGCCAGCAGCTACTCCTACGAGCAGTACTTC. Protein product: CASSYSYEQYF.

J is TRBJ1-2 and V is TRBV25-1; D not resolved. CDR3 length: 13 residues. Germline V lookup: CDR1 MGHDK, CDR2 SYGVNS. V was trimmed by 3 bases and J by 8 bases, leaving 13 bases between them. The CDR3 loop reads CASSEEPLMGYTF. The CDR3 DNA is TGTGCCAGCAGTGAGGAGCCTTTGATGGGCTACACCTTC.

This clone was seen more than once but under ten times. The V and J genes are TRBV29-1 and TRBJ1-1; D call uncertain. Per germline, CDR1 SQVTM and CDR2 ANQGSEA. The V end lost 0 bases, the J end lost 4 bases, and 30 bases lay between the germline ends. CDR3 length: 20 residues. This CDR3 reads CSVEDNSLGGTPRTGTEAFF. In nucleotides, the CDR3 is TGCAGCGTTGAAGATAATTCGCTGGGCGGTACGCCCCGAACGGGCACTGAAGCTTTCTTT.

The rearrangement uses TRBV13 and TRBJ1-6; 8 bases align to TRBD1. From germline, CDR1 is PRHDT and CDR2 FYEKMQ (reference sequence). V shed 5 bases, J shed 8 bases, and the junction held 8 bases outside the gene matches. This CDR3 comprises 15 residues. CDR3 DNA sequence: TGTGCCAGCAGCCCACTGGACAGGGCTGATTCACCCCTCCACTTT. This translates into CASSPLDRADSPLHF.

The CDR3 protein is CASTDTANTGELFF. Here the CDR3 DNA reads TGTGCCAGCACCGACACCGCGAACACCGGGGAGCTGTTTTTT. This chain connects TRBV7-9 to TRBJ2-2, with D uncertain. The CDR3 spans 14 residues. The V end lost 7 bases, the J end lost 0 bases, and 9 bases lay between the germline ends. Germline lookup yields CDR1 SEHNR and CDR2 FQNEAQ (reference sequence). Complete variable domain (other parts from reference TRBV7-9 and TRBJ2-2): DTGVSQNPRHKITKRGQNVTFRCDPISEHNRLYWYRQTLGQGPEFLTYFQNEAQLEKSRLLSDRFSAERPKGSFSTLEIQRTEQGDSAMYLCASTDTANTGELFFGEGSRLTVL.